A single count supports the clone carrying this T cell receptor (beta chain). Its antigen remains unidentified. The conserved phenylalanine or tryptophan is not found at the CDR3 terminus, so this likely reflects a read error. TCRbeta libraries were built with three rounds of nested PCR, modified from ARM-PCR. TCRdb reprocessed the multiplex PCR reads with MiXCR, giving one entry per CDR3 protein. The profile shows 91,000 or so distinct CDR3 sequences, roughly 70% of them singletons. This entry belongs to a study of tumor and adjacent non-tumor tissue in lung cancer. Study-level information: Samples averaged roughly 4.2 million productive TCRbeta reads each.

The CDR3 extends over 13 amino acids. Germline CDR1 SGHTA, CDR2 FQGTGA. This sample's RNA came from whole unsorted tissue. Findings and limits, study-wide: Compared with tumor, normal lung showed significantly lower TCR diversity.

The gene calls are TRBV7-3 and TRBJ2-4, with D perhaps matching TRBD1 (5 bases). The sample comprised lung tumor tissue. This sequence originates from a man aged 55 to 70 with non-small cell lung cancer. CDR3 DNA: TGTGCCATCAGCTTAATCCCCAGGGACATTCAGTACATC. Protein sequence: CAISLIPRDIQYI.